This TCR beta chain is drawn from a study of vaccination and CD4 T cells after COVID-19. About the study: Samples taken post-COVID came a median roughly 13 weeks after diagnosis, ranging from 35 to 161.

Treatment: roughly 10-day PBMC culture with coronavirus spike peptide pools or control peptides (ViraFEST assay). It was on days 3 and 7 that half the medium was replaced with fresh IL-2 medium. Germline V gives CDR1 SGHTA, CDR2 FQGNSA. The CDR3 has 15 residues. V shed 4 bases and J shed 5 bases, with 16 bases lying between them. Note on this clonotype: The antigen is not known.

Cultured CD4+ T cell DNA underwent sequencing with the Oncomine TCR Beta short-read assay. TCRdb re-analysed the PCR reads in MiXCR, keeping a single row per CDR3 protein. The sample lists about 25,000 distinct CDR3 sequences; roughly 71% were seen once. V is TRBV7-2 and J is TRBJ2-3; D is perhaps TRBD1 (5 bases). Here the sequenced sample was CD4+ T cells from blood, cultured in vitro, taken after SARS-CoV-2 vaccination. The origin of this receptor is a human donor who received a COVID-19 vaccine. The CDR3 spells CASSSYLDSGDTQYF. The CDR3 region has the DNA TGTGCCAGCAGCTCTTACTTAGACAGTGGAGATACGCAGTATTTT. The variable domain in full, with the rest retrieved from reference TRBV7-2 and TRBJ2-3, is GAGVSQSPSNKVTEKGKDVELRCDPISGHTALYWYRQSLGQGLEFLIYFQGNSAPDKSGLPSDRFSAERTGGSVSTLTIQRTQQEDSAVYLCASSSYLDSGDTQYFGPGTRLTVL.